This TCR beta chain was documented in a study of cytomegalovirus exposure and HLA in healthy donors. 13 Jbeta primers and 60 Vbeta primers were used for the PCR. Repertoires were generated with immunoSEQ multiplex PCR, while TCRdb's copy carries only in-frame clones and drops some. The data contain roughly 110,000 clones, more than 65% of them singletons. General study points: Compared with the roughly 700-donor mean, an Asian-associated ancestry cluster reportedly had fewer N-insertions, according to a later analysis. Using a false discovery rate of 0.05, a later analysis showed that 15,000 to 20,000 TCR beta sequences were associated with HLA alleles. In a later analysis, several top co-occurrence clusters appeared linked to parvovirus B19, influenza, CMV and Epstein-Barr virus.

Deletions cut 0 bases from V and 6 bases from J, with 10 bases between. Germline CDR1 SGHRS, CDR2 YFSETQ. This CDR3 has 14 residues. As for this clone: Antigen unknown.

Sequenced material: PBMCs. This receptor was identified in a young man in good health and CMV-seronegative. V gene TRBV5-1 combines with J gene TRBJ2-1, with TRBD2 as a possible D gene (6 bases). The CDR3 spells CASSLAVGGNEQFF. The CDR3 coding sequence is TGCGCCAGCAGCTTGGCCGTGGGAGGCAATGAGCAGTTCTTC.